These 12 T cell receptor beta chains were all obtained from the same sample, sequenced in a study of T-cell memory formation after mild COVID-19. TCRdb passed the 5' RACE reads through MiXCR, listing each CDR3 protein once. This table holds roughly 610,000 distinct CDR3 sequences, 17% found once. Sample: PBMCs or a T cell subset sorted from them (not recorded which). The receptors shown here come from an adult woman who had mild COVID-19 (a few samples of this study predate the infection). Cell type and time point are not known.

This clonotype came up a few times. V gene TRBV5-1 combines with J gene TRBJ1-2; no clear D gene. V was pared by 4 bases and J by 8 bases, with 21 bases between. This CDR3 is built from 15 residues. CDR1 is SGHRS, CDR2 YFSETQ, per germline. DNA for the CDR3: TGCGCCAGCAGCCCCCTCCCCGGTGTCCCGAAAGGCTACACCTTC. This encodes CASSPLPGVPKGYTF.

The V call is TRBV7-9, the J call TRBJ1-2; D gene unclear. The CDR3 is 13 residues long. With 5 bases removed from V and 5 bases from J, the gap between germline ends came to 12 bases. Germline V lookup: CDR1 SEHNR, CDR2 FQNEAQ (reference sequence). In DNA form, the CDR3 reads TGTGCCAGCAGCATTGAACCTAGGTATGGCTACACCTTC. It encodes CASSIEPRYGYTF.

This chain connects TRBV9 to TRBJ2-2; perhaps TRBD2 as D (6 bases). This CDR3 has 17 residues. Germline V gives CDR1 SGDLS, CDR2 YYNGEE. V lost 2 bases and J 2 bases, leaving 16 bases between the germline ends. The CDR3 nucleotides are TGTGCCAGCAGCGTCCAGCGTGGGGGAGGAAACACCGGGGAGCTGTTTTTT. This codes for CASSVQRGGGNTGELFF.

This clonotype was seen repeatedly, ten times or more. V usage is TRBV4-1 and J usage is TRBJ2-2, with TRBD1 identical over 7 bases. J lost 5 bases, V lost 1 base, and 10 bases had no gene match. The CDR3 loop spans 17 amino acids. Germline V gene sequence: CDR1 MGHRA, CDR2 YSYEKL. The CDR3 DNA is TGCGCCAGCAGCCAAGGCTTAACAGGGGTGAAGACCGGGGAGCTGTTTTTT. Its translation: CASSQGLTGVKTGELFF.

This clonotype was observed once. This chain uses TRBV5-1 with TRBJ2-6; possible D gene TRBD1, 5 bases. CDR3 length: 14 residues. The V end was cut by 6 bases, the J end by 0 bases, with 7 bases between. CDR1 and CDR2 from the germline V gene are SGHRS and YFSETQ. For the CDR3, the DNA is TGCGCCAGCATGACAGCCTCTGGGGCCAACGTCCTGACTTTC. Its translation: CASMTASGANVLTF.

The V and J genes are TRBV3-1 and TRBJ2-7, with TRBD2 identical over 8 bases. CDR1 and CDR2 (germline): LGHDT, YNNKEL (reference sequence). Trimming removed 1 base from V and 3 bases from J; junction bases left unmatched: 2. This CDR3 is built from 14 residues. CDR3 nucleotide sequence: TGTGCCAGCAGCCAAGCGGGACTAGTCTACGAGCAGTACTTC. This codes for CASSQAGLVYEQYF.

This clonotype has a handful of counts. The chain employs TRBV20-1 and TRBJ2-3; D gene unclear. CDR1 is DFQATT and CDR2 is SNEGSKA in the germline V gene (reference sequence). The CDR3 has 13 residues. V was shortened by 6 bases and J by 2 bases, with 12 bases between the two germline ends. CDR3 bases: TGCAGTGCCCGGGCCGCGACCACAGATACGCAGTATTTT. As protein: CSARAATTDTQYF.

A few counts support this clonotype. The chain employs TRBV5-1 and TRBJ1-2; D is uncertain. Trimming removed 0 bases from V and 14 bases from J, with 23 bases in between. CDR1 and CDR2 from the germline V gene are SGHRS and YFSETQ. The length of the CDR3 is 15 residues. The CDR3 spells CASSLASPGTFLGTF. As DNA, the CDR3 is TGCGCCAGCAGCTTGGCCTCGCCGGGAACCTTTTTAGGGACCTTC.

The chain is built from TRBV7-7 and TRBJ2-1; 7 bases agree with TRBD1. CDR1 is SSHAT, CDR2 FNYEAQ, per germline (reference sequence). The CDR3 sequence is 13 residues long. V lost 1 base, J lost 9 bases, and 3 bases stayed unmatched. Written as DNA, the CDR3 is TGTGCCAGCAGCTTAGGGGGACAGAGTGAGCAGTTCTTC. Residues: CASSLGGQSEQFF.

The chain uses TRBV7-9 and TRBJ2-3, with D possibly matching TRBD2 (5 bases). The CDR3 totals 15 residues. Looked up from germline, CDR1 is SEHNR and CDR2 is FQNEAQ (reference sequence). V was pared by 2 bases and J by 7 bases, with 16 bases between. The CDR3 region is CASSLMASPGNTQYF. Written as DNA, the CDR3 is TGTGCCAGCAGCTTAATGGCCAGTCCGGGGAATACGCAGTATTTT.

This clonotype came up many times. The V and J genes are TRBV6-5 and TRBJ2-3; maybe TRBD2 (5 bases). Germline CDR1 and CDR2: MNHEY and SVGAGI. There are 12 residues in the CDR3. Trimming removed 8 bases from V and 6 bases from J, with 12 bases in between. The DNA of the CDR3 is TGTGCCAGCCGGGGTACGTCGGATACGCAGTATTTT. Protein: CASRGTSDTQYF.

This clonotype has more than one count but fewer than ten. The V call is TRBV12-3 or TRBV12-4, the J call TRBJ1-2, with TRBD1 as a possible D gene (5 bases). The CDR3 loop spans 16 amino acids. Deletions cut 7 bases from V and 4 bases from J, with 22 bases between. The CDR3 DNA reads TGTGCCAGCACTAACTCCTGGGGGGAACTAGGCTATGGCTACACCTTC. The encoded protein is CASTNSWGELGYGYTF.